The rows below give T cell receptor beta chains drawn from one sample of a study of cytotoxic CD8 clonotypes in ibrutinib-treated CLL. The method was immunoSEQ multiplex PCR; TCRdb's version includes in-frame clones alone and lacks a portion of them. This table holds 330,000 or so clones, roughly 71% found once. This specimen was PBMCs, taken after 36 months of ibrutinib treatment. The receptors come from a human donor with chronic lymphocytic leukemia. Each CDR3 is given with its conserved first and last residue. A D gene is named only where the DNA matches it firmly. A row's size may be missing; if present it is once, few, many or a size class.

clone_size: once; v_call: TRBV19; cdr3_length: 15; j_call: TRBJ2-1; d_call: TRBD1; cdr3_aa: CASSMGQAHYNEQFF; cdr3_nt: TGTGCCAGTAGTATGGGACAGGCCCACTACAATGAGCAGTTCTTC
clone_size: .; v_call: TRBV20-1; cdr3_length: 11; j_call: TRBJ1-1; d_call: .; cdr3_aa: CSAGPVTEAFF; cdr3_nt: TGCAGTGCTGGCCCTGTCACTGAAGCTTTCTTT
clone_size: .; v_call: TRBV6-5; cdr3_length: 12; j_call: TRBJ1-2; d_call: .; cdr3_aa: CASRKANYGYTF; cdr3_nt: TGTGCCAGCAGAAAAGCTAACTATGGCTACACCTTC
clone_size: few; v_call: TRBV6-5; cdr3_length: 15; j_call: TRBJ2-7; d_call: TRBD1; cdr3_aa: CASSNEGQGAYEQYF; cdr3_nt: TGTGCCAGCAGTAACGAGGGACAGGGGGCCTACGAGCAGTACTTC
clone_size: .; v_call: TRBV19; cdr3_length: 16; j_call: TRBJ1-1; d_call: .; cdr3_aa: CASSQRGAVLNTEAFF; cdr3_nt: TGTGCCAGTAGCCAGCGTGGGGCAGTACTCAACACTGAAGCTTTCTTT
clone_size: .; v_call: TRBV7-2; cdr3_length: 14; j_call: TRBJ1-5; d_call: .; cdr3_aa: CASSPPGSNQPQHF; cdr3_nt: TGTGCCAGCAGCCCCCCAGGGAGCAATCAGCCCCAGCATTTT
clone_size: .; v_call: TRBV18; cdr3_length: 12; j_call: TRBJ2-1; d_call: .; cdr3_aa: CASSRGVNEQFF; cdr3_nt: TGTGCCAGCTCAAGGGGGGTCAATGAGCAGTTCTTC
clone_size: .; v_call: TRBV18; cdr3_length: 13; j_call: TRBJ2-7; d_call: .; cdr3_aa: CASSPRVSYEQYF; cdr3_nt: TGTGCCAGCTCACCAAGGGTATCCTACGAGCAGTACTTC
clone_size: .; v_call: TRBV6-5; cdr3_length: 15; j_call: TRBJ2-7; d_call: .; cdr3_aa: CASSPPGGGGYEQYF; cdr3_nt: TGTGCCAGCAGTCCACCTGGGGGAGGGGGCTACGAGCAGTACTTC
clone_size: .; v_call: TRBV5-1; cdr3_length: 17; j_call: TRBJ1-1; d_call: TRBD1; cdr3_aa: CASSSVMTGQLNTEAFF; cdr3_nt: TGCGCCAGCAGCTCAGTAATGACGGGACAGCTGAACACTGAAGCTTTCTTT
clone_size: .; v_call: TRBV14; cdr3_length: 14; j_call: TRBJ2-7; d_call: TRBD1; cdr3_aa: CASSPGQGNYEQYF; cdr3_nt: TGTGCCAGCAGTCCGGGACAGGGAAACTACGAGCAGTACTTC
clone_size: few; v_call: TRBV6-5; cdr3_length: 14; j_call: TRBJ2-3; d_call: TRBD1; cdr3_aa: CASRHGQGSDTQYF; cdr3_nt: TGTGCCAGCAGGCATGGACAGGGGAGTGATACGCAGTATTTT
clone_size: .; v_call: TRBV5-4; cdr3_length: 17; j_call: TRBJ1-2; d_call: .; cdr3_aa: CASSLGGPGQPNYGYTF; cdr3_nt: TGTGCCAGCAGCCTTGGGGGCCCGGGCCAGCCTAACTATGGCTACACCTTC
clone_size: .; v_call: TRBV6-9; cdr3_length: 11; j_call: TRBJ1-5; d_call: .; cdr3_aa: CASKENQPQHF; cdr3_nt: TGTGCCAGCAAGGAGAATCAGCCCCAGCATTTT
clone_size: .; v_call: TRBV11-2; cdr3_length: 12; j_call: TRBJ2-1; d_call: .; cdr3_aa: CAASDSHNEQFF; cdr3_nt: TGTGCCGCTTCCGACAGTCACAATGAGCAGTTCTTC
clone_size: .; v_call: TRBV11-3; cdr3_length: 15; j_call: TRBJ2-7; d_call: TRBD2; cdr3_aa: CASSPGLARSYEQYF; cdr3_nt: TGTGCCAGCAGCCCTGGACTAGCGAGATCCTACGAGCAGTACTTC
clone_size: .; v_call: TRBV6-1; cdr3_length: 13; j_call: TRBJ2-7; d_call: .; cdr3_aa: CASSEGAVIEQYF; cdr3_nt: TGTGCCAGCAGTGAAGGGGCGGTGATCGAGCAGTACTTC
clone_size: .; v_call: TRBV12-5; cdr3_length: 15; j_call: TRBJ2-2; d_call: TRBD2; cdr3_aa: CASCRGGLNTGELFF; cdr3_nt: TGTGCTAGTTGCCGGGGGGGCCTGAACACCGGGGAGCTGTTTTTT
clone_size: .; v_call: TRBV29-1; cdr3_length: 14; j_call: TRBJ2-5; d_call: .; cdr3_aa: CSVNKGGSAETQYF; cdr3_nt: TGCAGCGTCAACAAAGGGGGGTCGGCTGAGACCCAGTACTTC
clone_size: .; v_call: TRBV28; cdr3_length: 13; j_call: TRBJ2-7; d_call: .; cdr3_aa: CASIRRRGYEQYF; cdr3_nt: TGTGCCAGCATCCGACGGCGGGGCTACGAGCAGTACTTC
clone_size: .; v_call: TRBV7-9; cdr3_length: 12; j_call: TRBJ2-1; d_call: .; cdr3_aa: CASSLGVDEQFF; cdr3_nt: TGTGCCAGCAGCTTAGGCGTGGATGAGCAGTTCTTC
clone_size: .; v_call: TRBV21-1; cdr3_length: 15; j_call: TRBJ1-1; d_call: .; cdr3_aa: CASSNKRRQNTEAFF; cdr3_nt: TGTGCCAGCAGCAATAAACGGAGACAGAACACTGAAGCTTTCTTT
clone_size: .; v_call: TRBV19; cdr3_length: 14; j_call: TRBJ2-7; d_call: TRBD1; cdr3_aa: CASSTTGWGYEQYF; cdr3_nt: TGTGCCAGTAGTACGACAGGGTGGGGCTACGAGCAGTACTTC
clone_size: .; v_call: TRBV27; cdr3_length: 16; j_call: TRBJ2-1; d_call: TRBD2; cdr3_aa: CASSQPSGRTSIEQFF; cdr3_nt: TGTGCCAGCAGTCAACCTAGCGGGAGGACGAGTATTGAGCAGTTCTTC
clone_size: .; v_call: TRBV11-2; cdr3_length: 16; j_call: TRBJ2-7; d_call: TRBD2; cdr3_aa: CASSFVAGGPTYEQYF; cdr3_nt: TGTGCCAGCAGCTTCGTAGCGGGGGGGCCGACCTACGAGCAGTACTTC
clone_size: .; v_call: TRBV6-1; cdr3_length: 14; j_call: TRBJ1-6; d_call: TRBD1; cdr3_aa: CASSPRTGESPLHF; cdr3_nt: TGTGCCAGCAGTCCAAGGACAGGGGAATCACCCCTCCACTTT
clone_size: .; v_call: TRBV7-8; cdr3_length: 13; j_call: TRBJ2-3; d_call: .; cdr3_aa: CASSLDGEDTQYF; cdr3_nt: TGTGCCAGCAGCTTAGATGGGGAAGATACGCAGTATTTT